What follows is one T cell receptor beta chain and its context. What it binds is unknown. This sample stems from a study of blood T cells in healthy people across ages. Across the whole study: There was about one barcoded beta molecule captured by template switching per two T cells.

Study-wide results and limits: PBMCs were not sorted, which prevented a conclusive comparison of naive versus antigen-experienced cells. Per million T cells, TCR beta diversity dropped roughly linearly as age increased.

The CDR3 is 13 residues long. CDR1 is SGHRS and CDR2 is YFSETQ in the germline V gene. Trimming stripped 1 base from V and 13 bases from J, with 15 bases between. Primed by a sample-barcoded 5' primer and a J-beta primer mix, a second PCR proceeded for 7 to 11 cycles. TCRdb re-called the 5' RACE reads with MiXCR, one entry per CDR3 protein. The profile covers approximately 790,000 distinct CDR3 sequences, with about 59% appearing a single time and around a quarter taken by the ten largest. The TCR originated in a man younger than 45 in good health. This chain uses TRBV5-1 with TRBJ2-4; D tentatively reads TRBD1 or TRBD2 (6 bases each). The sequenced sample was blood. In DNA, the CDR3 is TGCGCCAGCAGCTTGTCAGGGGTACGGGAGCAGTACTTC. Translated: CASSLSGVREQYF.